One and the same sample provided the 14 T cell receptor beta chains below, sequenced in a study of vaccination and CD4 T cells after COVID-19. These TCRs' antigens remain unknown. Specified treatment: roughly 10-day PBMC culture with coronavirus spike peptide pools or control peptides (ViraFEST assay). The Oncomine TCR Beta short-read assay generated sequence data from the DNA of cultured CD4+ T cells. TCRdb passed the PCR reads through MiXCR, listing each CDR3 protein once. Counted here are approximately 10,000 distinct CDR3 sequences, roughly half occurring once; the ten biggest clones make up approximately 30%. The material sequenced was CD4+ T cells from blood, cultured in vitro. All receptors come from a human donor who had recovered from COVID-19.

The rearrangement uses TRBV11-2 and TRBJ2-2, with 9 bases identical to TRBD2. The CDR3 consists of 14 residues. With V trimmed by 3 bases and J by 6 bases, 2 bases remained unmatched. Germline V gene lookup returns CDR1 SGHAT and CDR2 FQNNGV. This chain's CDR3 is CASSFRLAAGELFF. CDR3 DNA: TGTGCCAGCAGCTTCCGACTAGCGGCCGGGGAGCTGTTTTTT.

CDR3 sequence reads: CASSPKTGWAGYTF. The CDR3 DNA sequence: TGTGCCAGCAGCCCGAAGACAGGATGGGCCGGCTACACCTTC. The genes are TRBV11-2 and TRBJ1-2, with TRBD1 as a possible D gene (6 bases). The CDR3 is 14 residues long. V dropped 5 bases and J dropped 8 bases, with 18 bases sitting between them. Looked up from germline, CDR1 is SGHAT and CDR2 is FQNNGV. The variable domain in full, with the rest retrieved from reference TRBV11-2 and TRBJ1-2, is EAGVAQSPRYKIIEKRQSVAFWCNPISGHATLYWYQQILGQGPKLLIQFQNNGVVDDSQLPKDRFSAERLKGVDSTLKIQPAKLEDSAVYLCASSPKTGWAGYTFGSGTRLTVV.

The chain has TRBV10-3 and TRBJ1-2; D ambiguous. Germline V gene sequence: CDR1 ENHRY, CDR2 SYGVKD. V lost 10 bases and J 8 bases, leaving 20 bases between the germline ends. CDR3 length: 13 residues. The CDR3 bases are TGTGCCACCCTAACGTGGGGATCTTACGGCTACACCTTC. It specifies CATLTWGSYGYTF.

This chain uses TRBV6-5 with TRBJ1-2, with D possibly TRBD1 on 5 matching bases. Germline CDR1 is MNHEY and CDR2 is SVGAGI. This CDR3 comprises 16 residues. Trimming took off 2 bases at V and 4 bases at J, with 17 bases between the two ends. The CDR3 protein is CASSYRATRGAYGYTF. The DNA for the CDR3 is TGTGCCAGCAGTTACCGGGCCACCAGAGGGGCCTATGGCTACACCTTC.

This chain joins TRBV5-4 and TRBJ2-7, with D tentatively TRBD2 (6 bases). Germline loops: CDR1 SGHNT, CDR2 YYREEE (reference sequence). The CDR3 extends over 14 amino acids. V was pared by 6 bases and J by 2 bases, with 15 bases between. CDR3 nucleotide sequence: TGTGCCAGCACCTCGGAGGGGCCCCCCTACGAGCAGTACTTC. Protein product: CASTSEGPPYEQYF.

V and J are TRBV2 and TRBJ1-1; 7 nucleotides match TRBD1. From germline, CDR1 is SNHLY and CDR2 FYNNEI. The V and J ends lost 10 bases and 2 bases, in that order; junction bases with no gene match: 10. The CDR3 has 14 amino acids. The CDR3 sequence is CATFPDRVNTEAFF. The CDR3 nucleotides are TGTGCCACCTTTCCAGACAGGGTCAACACTGAAGCTTTCTTT.

The V and J genes are TRBV19 and TRBJ2-2; D perhaps matches TRBD1 (6 bases). Germline CDR1 LNHDA, CDR2 SQIVND (reference sequence). V was cut by 5 bases and J by 3 bases, with 7 bases left in between. The CDR3 is 13 residues long. Written as DNA, the CDR3 is TGTGCCAGTAGTGGACAGCACACCGGGGAGCTGTTTTTT. Translated, it gives CASSGQHTGELFF.

This clonotype was seen more than once but under ten times. The rearrangement joins TRBV27 to TRBJ2-7; either TRBD1 or TRBD2 may supply D (7 bases each). Germline values: CDR1 MNHEY, CDR2 SMNVEV (reference sequence). V lost 6 bases and J 5 bases, leaving 14 bases between the germline ends. This CDR3 has 13 amino acids. CDR3 protein: CASSDREGDEQYF. CDR3 in DNA: TGTGCCAGCAGCGACAGGGAGGGAGACGAGCAGTACTTC.

This chain uses TRBV9 with TRBJ2-5, with D possibly being TRBD1 or TRBD2 (6 bases each). Germline lookup yields CDR1 SGDLS and CDR2 YYNGEE. The CDR3 has 14 amino acids. V gave up 4 bases and J gave up 1 base, with 11 bases separating them. Written as DNA, the CDR3 is TGTGCCAGCAGCCTCGGGGGCCTCCAAGAGACCCAGTACTTC. Its protein product is CASSLGGLQETQYF.

This clonotype was picked up a small number of times. The V gene is TRBV7-8, the J gene TRBJ1-5; possible D gene TRBD1, 5 bases. Trimming left V 5 bases short and J 4 bases short, with 12 bases between. Per germline, CDR1 SGHVS and CDR2 FQNEAQ. The CDR3 loop spans 14 amino acids. This CDR3 reads CASSPREGNQPQHF. The DNA for the CDR3 is TGTGCCAGCAGCCCTAGAGAGGGGAATCAGCCCCAGCATTTT.

The J gene is TRBJ2-3, the V gene TRBV20-1; 8 bases are shared with TRBD1. V lost 0 bases, J lost 5 bases, and 10 bases stayed unmatched. The CDR3 runs 16 residues. Germline-derived CDR1 and CDR2 are DFQATT and SNEGSKA (reference sequence). The CDR3 is CSARDLRTGIRDTQYF. The CDR3 coding sequence is TGCAGTGCTAGAGATCTCCGGACAGGGATCAGAGATACGCAGTATTTT.

The rearrangement joins TRBV7-8 to TRBJ1-4, with no clear D. This CDR3 is 15 amino acids long. The germline gives CDR1 SGHVS, CDR2 FQNEAQ. V shed 5 bases and J shed 8 bases, with 18 bases lying between them. The CDR3 sequence is CASSPGRGSREKLFF. CDR3 DNA: TGTGCCAGCAGCCCCGGGCGGGGATCTCGGGAAAAACTGTTTTTT.

The chain employs TRBV6-1 and TRBJ1-2; no clear D gene. Germline CDR1 MNHNS, CDR2 SASEGT. This CDR3 has 14 amino acids. Trimming removed 5 bases at V and 7 bases at J, with 17 bases between. CDR3 DNA sequence: TGTGCCAGCAGTCCATATTATTCCAGACCTGGCTACACCTTC. Protein sequence: CASSPYYSRPGYTF.

This clonotype has more than one count but fewer than ten. The chain's CDR3 is CAWSVGQNTGELFF. The DNA of the CDR3 is TGTGCCTGGAGTGTAGGGCAGAACACCGGGGAGCTGTTTTTT. The chain employs TRBV30 and TRBJ2-2; D gene ambiguous. The CDR3 covers 14 residues. Trimming stripped 0 bases from V and 1 base from J, with 6 bases between. Germline V lookup: CDR1 GTSNPN, CDR2 SVGIG (reference sequence).